A selection of T cell receptor beta chains follows, all from one sample in a study of shared clonotypes between healthy human individuals. Clones were sequenced by immunoSEQ multiplex PCR, and TCRdb holds only the in-frame ones, with some missing. The table records just over 2,000,000 clones, 85% to 95% of them present only once. Sequences were obtained from naive CD8+ T cells sorted from blood. The receptors stem from a man aged 18 to 29 in good health. The CDR3 runs from the conserved cysteine through the conserved F or W. Each record gives: D gene, V gene, clone size, CDR3 length, J gene, CDR3 DNA, CDR3 protein. D genes are given only for firm matches. Only some rows state a clone size, as once, few, many or a class for expanded clones.

NA	TRBV27	NA	14	TRBJ1-1	TGTGCCAGCAGTTTATTCGGAGAGAACACTGAAGCTTTCTTT	CASSLFGENTEAFF
NA	TRBV10-1	NA	13	TRBJ2-7	TGCGCCAGCAGTGAGCTTCTTAACTACGAGCAGTACTTC	CASSELLNYEQYF
TRBD2	TRBV19	NA	15	TRBJ2-1	TGTGCCAGTAGTGAAAGCGGGAGTCCCTACAATGAGCAGTTCTTC	CASSESGSPYNEQFF
TRBD2	TRBV19	NA	16	TRBJ2-7	TGTGCCAGTAGTCCCTTCGGGGAGGGCCAAGTCTACGAGCAGTACTTC	CASSPFGEGQVYEQYF
NA	TRBV4-1	NA	17	TRBJ2-3	TGCGCCAGCAGCCACGACCACCAGGGGGGTATGACAGATACGCAGTATTTT	CASSHDHQGGMTDTQYF
TRBD1	TRBV6-6	NA	16	TRBJ1-4	TGTGCCAGTTCAAAGGAGGGGGCCTCAACTAATGAAAAACTGTTTTTT	CASSKEGASTNEKLFF
TRBD2	TRBV27	NA	18	TRBJ2-1	TGTGCCAGCAGTTGGGGACTAGCGGGGGGGGATCGAAGCAATGAGCAGTTCTTC	CASSWGLAGGDRSNEQFF
NA	TRBV2	NA	14	TRBJ2-7	TGTGCCAGCAGTGACATTACAGGGCTCTACGAGCAGTACTTC	CASSDITGLYEQYF
NA	TRBV2	NA	18	TRBJ1-4	TGTGCCAGCAGTATTTCCTGGGCAGGGGTTGCAGCTAATGAAAAACTGTTTTTT	CASSISWAGVAANEKLFF
NA	TRBV30	NA	16	TRBJ1-3	TGTGCCTGGAGTGGGCTCGGAACAAACTCTGGAAACACCATATATTTT	CAWSGLGTNSGNTIYF
NA	TRBV7-2	NA	14	TRBJ2-7	TGTGCCAGCAGCTTAGGTGTGCGGGACTACGAGCAGTACTTC	CASSLGVRDYEQYF
TRBD1	TRBV11-1	NA	17	TRBJ2-7	TGTGCCAGCAGCTTAGAGTGGGACAGGGGGCGCCCCTACGAGCAGTACTTC	CASSLEWDRGRPYEQYF
NA	TRBV5-6	NA	13	TRBJ1-5	TGTGCCAGCAGCTTGGGCAGGGGACAGCCCCAGCATTTT	CASSLGRGQPQHF
TRBD1	TRBV7-9	NA	16	TRBJ2-1	TGTGCCAGCAGTCGACCAGGGGACAGGGTCGGCAATGAGCAGTTCTTC	CASSRPGDRVGNEQFF
NA	TRBV15	NA	14	TRBJ2-1	TGTGCCACCAGCATGTCTAGCACCTACAATGAGCAGTTCTTC	CATSMSSTYNEQFF
NA	TRBV25-1	NA	15	TRBJ2-5	TGTGCCAGCAGTGAACCATGGGGGTCCCAAGAGACCCAGTACTTC	CASSEPWGSQETQYF
NA	TRBV9	once	14	TRBJ1-1	TGTGCCAGCAGCCCAGCCGCGGGATGGGGTGAAGCTTTCTTT	CASSPAAGWGEAFF
NA	TRBV5-1	NA	12	TRBJ1-6	TGCGCCAGCAGCAACCTAAATTCACCCCTCCACTTT	CASSNLNSPLHF
TRBD1	TRBV28	NA	18	TRBJ2-6	TGTGCCAGCAGTTTATCGGGACAGGTCACCTCTGGGGCCAACGTCCTGACTTTC	CASSLSGQVTSGANVLTF
NA	TRBV27	NA	14	TRBJ1-5	TGTGCCAGCAGACTCCAGGGAAGCAATCAGCCCCAGCATTTT	CASRLQGSNQPQHF
NA	TRBV2	NA	13	TRBJ2-2	TGTGCCACTCCCCTTGGCGGCACCGGGGAGCTGTTTTTT	CATPLGGTGELFF
NA	TRBV9	NA	13	TRBJ2-2	TGTGCCAGCGGGGGACTTAACACCGGGGAGCTGTTTTTT	CASGGLNTGELFF
TRBD1	TRBV14	NA	16	TRBJ2-5	TGTGCCAGCAGCCTCTGGACAGGGGAGTATGGAGAGACCCAGTACTTC	CASSLWTGEYGETQYF
NA	TRBV2	NA	14	TRBJ2-3	TGTGCCAGCAGCCTGGAACAGTCGTCCGATACGCAGTATTTT	CASSLEQSSDTQYF
NA	TRBV18	NA	14	TRBJ2-2	TGTGCCAGCTCGACTCCGGAACGGGGGTTTGAGCTGTTTTTT	CASSTPERGFELFF
TRBD1	TRBV6-6	NA	15	TRBJ1-1	TGTGCCAGCAGCCGTACCGGGACAGGAAGCACTGAAGCTTTCTTT	CASSRTGTGSTEAFF
NA	TRBV5-1	NA	15	TRBJ2-7	TGCGCCAGCAGCAACCAAGCCCAGGTGCCCTACGAGCAGTACTTC	CASSNQAQVPYEQYF
NA	TRBV9	NA	12	TRBJ2-1	TGTGCCAGCAGCGGACTTTACAATGAGCAGTTCTTC	CASSGLYNEQFF
TRBD1	TRBV9	NA	14	TRBJ2-7	TGTGCCAGCAGCCCGGGACAGTTTTCCTACGAGCAGTACTTC	CASSPGQFSYEQYF
TRBD2	TRBV6-5	NA	15	TRBJ2-7	TGTGCCAGCAGTTTTAGCGGGGGGTTCTCCTACGAGCAGTACTTC	CASSFSGGFSYEQYF
NA	TRBV5-1	NA	15	TRBJ2-2	TGCGCCAGCAGCTGGAACAGGGAATTCACCGGGGAGCTGTTTTTT	CASSWNREFTGELFF
NA	TRBV29-1	NA	11	TRBJ1-1	TGCAGCGTTGCTTTGAACACTGAAGCTTTCTTT	CSVALNTEAFF
TRBD1	TRBV27	NA	13	TRBJ2-1	TGTGCCAGCAGTCAACAGGGGGACTCTGAGCAGTTCTTC	CASSQQGDSEQFF
TRBD2	TRBV10-2	NA	19	TRBJ2-3	TGCGCCAGCAGTGACGGCGGGACTAGCGGGAGGGCCGGGGCAGATACGCAGTATTTT	CASSDGGTSGRAGADTQYF
TRBD1	TRBV6-5	NA	16	TRBJ2-7	TGTGCCAGCAGTTCAGGCCGGGACAGGGAAACCTACGAGCAGTACTTC	CASSSGRDRETYEQYF
NA	TRBV6-1	NA	17	TRBJ2-6	TGTGCCAGCACCGAAGCGTGGCGGGACTCTGGGGCCAACGTCCTGACTTTC	CASTEAWRDSGANVLTF
NA	TRBV5-6	NA	14	TRBJ1-4	TGTGCCAGCAGCCCCCCGGGGGGGATTGGAAAACTGTTTTTT	CASSPPGGIGKLFF
NA	TRBV28	NA	15	TRBJ2-7	TGTGCCAGCAAACCCCCCCTCGACATCACCTACGAGCAGTACTTC	CASKPPLDITYEQYF
TRBD2	TRBV9	NA	18	TRBJ2-3	TGTGCCAGCAGCGGGCCCCCGCTTAGCGGGAGGGGCACAGATACGCAGTATTTT	CASSGPPLSGRGTDTQYF
NA	TRBV7-2	NA	15	TRBJ1-4	TGTGCCAGCAGTCTCGGGGGAGGGGCTAATGAAAAACTGTTTTTT	CASSLGGGANEKLFF
TRBD1	TRBV7-9	NA	18	TRBJ1-3	TGTGCCAGCAGCTTCACGCCGGGACAGGGGGCGCCTGGAAACACCATATATTTT	CASSFTPGQGAPGNTIYF
NA	TRBV7-9	NA	15	TRBJ2-1	TGTGCCAGCAGCTTGGAGGGAAGCTCCTACAATGAGCAGTTCTTC	CASSLEGSSYNEQFF
NA	TRBV5-6	NA	13	TRBJ2-7	TGTGCCAGCAGTTCCGGGGCCACCTACGAGCAGTACTTC	CASSSGATYEQYF
NA	TRBV7-6	NA	16	TRBJ2-2	TGTGCCAGCAGCTTAGACCCAGGGGCGAACACCGGGGAGCTGTTTTTT	CASSLDPGANTGELFF
NA	TRBV10-3	NA	15	TRBJ2-3	TGTGCCATCAGTGAGTCACAGGAAATCACAGATACGCAGTATTTT	CAISESQEITDTQYF
NA	TRBV7-9	NA	12	TRBJ2-1	TGTGCCAGCACCGAAGGGGGGGGTGAGCAGTTCTTC	CASTEGGGEQFF
NA	TRBV4-3	NA	14	TRBJ1-2	TGCGCCAGCAGCCAAGATGCAGGAGTCTATGGCTACACCTTC	CASSQDAGVYGYTF
TRBD1	TRBV16	NA	16	TRBJ2-7	TGTGCCAGCAGCCAATATCGGGGACAGGCGACCTACGAGCAGTACTTC	CASSQYRGQATYEQYF
NA	TRBV9	NA	11	TRBJ1-2	TGTGCCAGCAGCGTAAAAAGTGGCTACACCTTC	CASSVKSGYTF
NA	TRBV6-5	NA	12	TRBJ1-1	TGTGCCAGCAGTTCCGAGGGGAGTGAAGCTTTCTTT	CASSSEGSEAFF
TRBD1	TRBV5-1	NA	12	TRBJ2-1	TGCGCCAGCAGCGAAGGACAGGTAGAGCAGTTCTTC	CASSEGQVEQFF
TRBD1	TRBV11-2	NA	13	TRBJ2-7	TGTGCCAGCAGCCTCCGACAGGGCTACGAGCAGTACTTC	CASSLRQGYEQYF
NA	TRBV30	NA	13	TRBJ2-1	TGTGCCTGGAGTCACCAGGGGTACAATGAGCAGTTCTTC	CAWSHQGYNEQFF
NA	TRBV4-1	NA	17	TRBJ1-3	TGCGCCAGCAGCCACACCTCTTCCACGGGCTCTGGAAACACCATATATTTT	CASSHTSSTGSGNTIYF
TRBD2	TRBV30	NA	19	TRBJ2-3	TGTGCCTGGAGTCAACCACTTGGACTAGCGGGAATGGGCACAGATACGCAGTATTTT	CAWSQPLGLAGMGTDTQYF